The 5 T cell receptor beta chains below were found in one sample sequenced in a study of blood T cell repertoires in COVID-19. Repertoires were generated with immunoSEQ multiplex PCR, while TCRdb's copy carries only in-frame clones and drops some. The profile shows over 150,000 clones, roughly 84% of them singletons. Sequenced: PBMCs or T cells enriched from blood (not recorded which). These receptors were collected from a woman in her forties or fifties who had recovered from COVID-19.

The chain recombines TRBV6-2 or TRBV6-3 with TRBJ1-1, with 8 bases aligning to TRBD1. Germline V gene data show CDR1 as MNHEY and CDR2 as SVGEGT. The CDR3 covers 13 residues. With 5 bases clipped from V and 4 bases from J, the junction kept 3 bases outside the gene matches. For the CDR3, the DNA is TGTGCCAGCAGTCGACAGGGGCGCACTGAAGCTTTCTTT. Protein sequence: CASSRQGRTEAFF.

The rearrangement links TRBV18 to TRBJ1-1; tentatively, D is TRBD1 (5 bases). CDR1 and CDR2 from the germline V gene are KGHSH and LQKENI. V dropped 6 bases and J dropped 2 bases, with 16 bases sitting between them. There are 15 residues in the CDR3. In DNA, the CDR3 is TGTGCCAGCTCTCCGGCGGCGACAGCTAACACTGAAGCTTTCTTT. Translating gives CASSPAATANTEAFF.

J is TRBJ1-2 and V is TRBV4-1, with D perhaps matching TRBD1 (5 bases). The V gene's germline CDR1 is MGHRA and CDR2 YSYEKL. Trimming shortened V by 0 bases and J by 5 bases, and 19 bases separated the two germline ends. There are 17 residues in the CDR3. The CDR3 sequence is CASSQDPVSRQQYGYTF. CDR3 sequence (DNA): TGCGCCAGCAGCCAAGATCCTGTCAGTCGACAGCAGTATGGCTACACCTTC.

This sequence joins TRBV9 and TRBJ2-1; 10 nucleotides align to TRBD2. V gave up 3 bases and J gave up 6 bases; unmatched junction bases: 9. This CDR3 comprises 16 residues. CDR1 is SGDLS and CDR2 is YYNGEE in the germline V gene. In DNA form, the CDR3 reads TGTGCCAGCAGCGGACGTAGCGGGAGGTCTTTCAATGAGCAGTTCTTC. Translating gives CASSGRSGRSFNEQFF. The full variable domain, with the rest looked up from reference TRBV9 and TRBJ2-1, is DSGVTQTPKHLITATGQRVTLRCSPRSGDLSVYWYQQSLDQGLQFLIQYYNGEERAKGNILERFSAQQFPDLHSELNLSSLELGDSALYFCASSGRSGRSFNEQFFGPGTRLTVL.

The rearrangement uses TRBV2 and TRBJ1-1; D gene unclear. This CDR3 is 11 amino acids long. The V gene lost 4 bases and the J gene lost 14 bases, with 14 bases spanning the gap. Per germline, CDR1 SNHLY and CDR2 FYNNEI. The CDR3 region has the DNA TGTGCCAGCAGTGCGGAGAAGGTAGAATTCTTT. Residues: CASSAEKVEFF. Combining the CDR3 with reference TRBV2 and TRBJ1-1 gives the whole variable domain EPEVTQTPSHQVTQMGQEVILRCVPISNHLYFYWYRQILGQKVEFLVSFYNNEISEKSEIFDDQFSVERPDGSNFTLKIRSTKLEDSAMYFCASSAEKVEFFGQGTRLTVV.